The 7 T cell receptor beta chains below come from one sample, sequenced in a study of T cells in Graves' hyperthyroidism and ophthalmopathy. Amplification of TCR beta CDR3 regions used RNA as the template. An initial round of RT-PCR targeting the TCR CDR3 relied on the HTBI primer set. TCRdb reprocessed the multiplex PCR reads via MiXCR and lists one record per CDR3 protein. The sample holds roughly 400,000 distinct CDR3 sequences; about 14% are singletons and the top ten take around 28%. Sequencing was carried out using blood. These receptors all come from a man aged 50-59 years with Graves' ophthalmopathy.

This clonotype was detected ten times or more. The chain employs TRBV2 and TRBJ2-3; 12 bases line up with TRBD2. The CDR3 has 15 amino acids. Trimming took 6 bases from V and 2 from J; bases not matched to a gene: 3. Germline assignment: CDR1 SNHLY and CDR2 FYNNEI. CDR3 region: CASRGTSGFTDTQYF. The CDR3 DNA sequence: TGTGCCAGCAGGGGGACTAGCGGGTTCACAGATACGCAGTATTTT.

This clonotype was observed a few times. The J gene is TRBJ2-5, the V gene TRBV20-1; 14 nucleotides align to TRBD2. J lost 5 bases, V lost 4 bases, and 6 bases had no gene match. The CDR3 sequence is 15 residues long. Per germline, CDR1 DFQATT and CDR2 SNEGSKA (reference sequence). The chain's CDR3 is CSATGLAGGYETQYF. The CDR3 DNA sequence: TGCAGTGCTACAGGACTAGCGGGAGGTTACGAGACCCAGTACTTC.

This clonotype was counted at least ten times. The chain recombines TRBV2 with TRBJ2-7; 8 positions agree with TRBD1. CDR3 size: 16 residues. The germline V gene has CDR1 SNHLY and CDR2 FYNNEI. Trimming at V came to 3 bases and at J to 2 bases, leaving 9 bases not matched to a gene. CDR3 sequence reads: CASSELDRVGAYEQYF. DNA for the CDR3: TGTGCCAGCAGTGAGTTGGACAGGGTGGGAGCCTACGAGCAGTACTTC.

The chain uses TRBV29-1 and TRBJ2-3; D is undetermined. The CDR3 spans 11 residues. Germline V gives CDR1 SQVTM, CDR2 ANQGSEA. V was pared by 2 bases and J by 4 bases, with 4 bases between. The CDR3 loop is CSVEYSDTQYF. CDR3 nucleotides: TGCAGCGTTGAATACTCAGATACGCAGTATTTT.

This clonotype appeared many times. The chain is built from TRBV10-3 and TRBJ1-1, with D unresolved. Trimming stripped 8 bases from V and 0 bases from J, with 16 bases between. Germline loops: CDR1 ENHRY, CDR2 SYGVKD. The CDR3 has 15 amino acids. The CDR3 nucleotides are TGTGCCATCGGCCCCCACGGTAGGATGAACACTGAAGCTTTCTTT. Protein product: CAIGPHGRMNTEAFF.

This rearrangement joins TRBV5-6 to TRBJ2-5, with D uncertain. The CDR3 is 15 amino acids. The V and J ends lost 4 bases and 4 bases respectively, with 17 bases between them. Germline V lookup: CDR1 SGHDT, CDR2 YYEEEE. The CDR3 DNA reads TGTGCCAGCAGCCTGGACGCCCACTCAGCAGAGACCCAGTACTTC. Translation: CASSLDAHSAETQYF.

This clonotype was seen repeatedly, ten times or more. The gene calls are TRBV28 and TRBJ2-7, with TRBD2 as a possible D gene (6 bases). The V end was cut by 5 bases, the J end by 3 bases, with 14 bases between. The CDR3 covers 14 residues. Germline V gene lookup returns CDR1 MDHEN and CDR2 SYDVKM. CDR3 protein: CASSLGREFYEQYF. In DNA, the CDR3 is TGTGCCAGCAGTCTAGGACGGGAGTTCTACGAGCAGTACTTC.